This TCR beta chain was identified during a study of beta chain features in type 1 diabetes. Study-level findings and limits: Patients with type 1 diabetes carried fewer insertions and had more deletions at their VDJ junctions. In cDNA sequencing, cells with high TCR expression could be over-represented. TCRB CDR3s from Type 1 diabetes patients were moderately but significantly shorter in all four CD4+ subsets.

A word on this clone: Its antigen is unknown.

All of the isolated RNA was reverse transcribed, so expressed TCRB transcripts were sequenced. About 3.5 million reads per sample on average were obtained from naive, central memory and regulatory T cell samples. Clones were read by immunoSEQ multiplex PCR, and TCRdb kept only the in-frame ones, dropping some. Among some 640,000 clones listed, more than 12% were seen once. V lost 6 bases and J lost 0, with 9 bases in between. In germline, CDR1 is GTSNPN, CDR2 SVGIG (reference sequence). The CDR3 is made up of 13 amino acids. The chain carries TRBV30 and TRBJ1-3; D unresolved. This sequence was found in a man between 18 and 29 years old with type 1 diabetes. The sample consisted of naive CD4+ T cells from blood. CDR3 loop: CACQPSSGNTIYF. CDR3 in DNA: TGTGCCTGCCAACCGAGCTCTGGAAACACCATATATTTT.